This T cell receptor (beta chain) was retrieved from a study of quantifying T cell responses using KT2 cells. Study at large: Reverse transcription used primers in the TCR alpha and beta constant regions. The study, taken as a whole, reports: KT2 sequence counts showed saturation when very many KT2 cells were spiked in.

The sample is PBMC spiked with counted cells of clone KT2. CDR3 length: 16 residues. The V gene lost 4 bases and the J gene lost 5 bases, with 23 bases spanning the gap. Looked up from germline, CDR1 is DFQATT and CDR2 is SNEGSKA (reference sequence). A single-stranded UMI oligo with SP2 sequence was ligated to cDNA 3' ends. The first PCR ran 3 to 5 cycles with an equimolar RC1.1 and RC1.2 beta primer mix. TCRdb analysed the UMI-ligation and nested PCR reads with MiXCR anew, one entry per CDR3 protein. This table has around 56,000 distinct CDR3 sequences, 10% to 15% appearing once. This clonotype was counted a few times. The antigen remains undetermined.

This chain joins TRBV20-1 and TRBJ2-5; D may be TRBD2 (5 bases). This sequence originates from a human donor. The material sequenced was PBMCs spiked with cells of the T cell clone KT2. CDR3 protein: CSANTPDPGRRETQYF. CDR3 DNA: TGCAGTGCTAACACCCCAGACCCGGGTCGGAGGGAGACCCAGTACTTC.